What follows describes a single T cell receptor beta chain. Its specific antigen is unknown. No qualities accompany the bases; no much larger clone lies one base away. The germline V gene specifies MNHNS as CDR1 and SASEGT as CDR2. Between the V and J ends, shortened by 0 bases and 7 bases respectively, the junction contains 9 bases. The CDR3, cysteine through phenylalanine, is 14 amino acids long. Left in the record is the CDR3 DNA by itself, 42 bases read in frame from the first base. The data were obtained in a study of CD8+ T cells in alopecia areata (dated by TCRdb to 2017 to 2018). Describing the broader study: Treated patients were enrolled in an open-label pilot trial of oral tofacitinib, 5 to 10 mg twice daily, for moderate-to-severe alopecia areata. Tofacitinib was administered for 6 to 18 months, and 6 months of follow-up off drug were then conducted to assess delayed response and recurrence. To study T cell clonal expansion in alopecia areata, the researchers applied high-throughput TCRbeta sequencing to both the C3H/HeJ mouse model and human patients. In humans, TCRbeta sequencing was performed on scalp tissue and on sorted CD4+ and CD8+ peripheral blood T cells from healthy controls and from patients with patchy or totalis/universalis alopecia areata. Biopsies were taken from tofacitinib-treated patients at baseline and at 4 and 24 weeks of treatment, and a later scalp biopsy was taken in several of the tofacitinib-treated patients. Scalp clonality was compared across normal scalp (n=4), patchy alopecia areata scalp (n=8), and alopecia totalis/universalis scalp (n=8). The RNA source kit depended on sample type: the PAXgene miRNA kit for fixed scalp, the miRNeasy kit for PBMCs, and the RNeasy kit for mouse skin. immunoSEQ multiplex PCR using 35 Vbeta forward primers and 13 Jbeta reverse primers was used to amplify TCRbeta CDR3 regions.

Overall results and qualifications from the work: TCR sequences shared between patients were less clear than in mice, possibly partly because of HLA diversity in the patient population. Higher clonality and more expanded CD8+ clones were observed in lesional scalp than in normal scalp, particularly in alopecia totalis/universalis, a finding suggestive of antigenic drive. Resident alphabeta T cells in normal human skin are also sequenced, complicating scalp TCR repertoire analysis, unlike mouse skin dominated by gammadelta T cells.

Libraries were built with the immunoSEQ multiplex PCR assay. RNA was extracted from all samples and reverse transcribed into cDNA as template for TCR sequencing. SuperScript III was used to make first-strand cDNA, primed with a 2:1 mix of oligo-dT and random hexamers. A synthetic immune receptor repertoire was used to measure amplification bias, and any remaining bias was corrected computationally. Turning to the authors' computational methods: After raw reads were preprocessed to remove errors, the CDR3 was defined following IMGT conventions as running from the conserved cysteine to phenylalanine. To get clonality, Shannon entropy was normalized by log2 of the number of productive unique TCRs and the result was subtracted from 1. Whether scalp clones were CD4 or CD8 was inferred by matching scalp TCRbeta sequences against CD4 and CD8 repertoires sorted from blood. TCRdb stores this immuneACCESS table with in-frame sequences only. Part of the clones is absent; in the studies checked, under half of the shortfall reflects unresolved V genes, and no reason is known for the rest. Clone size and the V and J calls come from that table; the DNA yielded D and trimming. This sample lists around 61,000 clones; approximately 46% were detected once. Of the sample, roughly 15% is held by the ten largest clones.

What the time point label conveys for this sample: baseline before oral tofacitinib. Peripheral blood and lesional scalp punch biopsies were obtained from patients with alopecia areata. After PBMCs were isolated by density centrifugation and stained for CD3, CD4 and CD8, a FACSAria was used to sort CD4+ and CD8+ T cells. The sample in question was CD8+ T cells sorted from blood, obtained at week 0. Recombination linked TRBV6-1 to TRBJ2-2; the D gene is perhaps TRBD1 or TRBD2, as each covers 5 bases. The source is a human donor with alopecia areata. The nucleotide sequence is TGTGCCAGCAGTGAAGCGGGGACGAACGGGGAGCTGTTTTTT. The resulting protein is CASSEAGTNGELFF.